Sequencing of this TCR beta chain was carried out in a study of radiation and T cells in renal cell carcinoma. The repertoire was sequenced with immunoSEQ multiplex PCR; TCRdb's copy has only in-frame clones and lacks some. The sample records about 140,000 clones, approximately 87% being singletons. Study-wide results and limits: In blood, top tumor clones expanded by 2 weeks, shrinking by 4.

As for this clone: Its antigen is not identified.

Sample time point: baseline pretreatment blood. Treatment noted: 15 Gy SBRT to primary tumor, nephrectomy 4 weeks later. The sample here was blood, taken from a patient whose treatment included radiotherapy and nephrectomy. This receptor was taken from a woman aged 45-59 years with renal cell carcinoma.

CDR3 bases: TGTGCCTGGAGTGTACTAGGGGGAGGTCAGCCCCAGCATTTT. Protein product: CAWSVLGGGQPQHF. V usage is TRBV30 and J usage is TRBJ1-5, with a weak D call TRBD1 (6 bases). There are 14 residues in the CDR3. Trimming removed 0 bases from V and 6 bases from J, with 12 bases in between. Germline loops: CDR1 GTSNPN, CDR2 SVGIG (reference sequence).